This entry lists 11 T cell receptor beta chains sequenced from one sample in a study of blood T cell repertoires in COVID-19. Measured with immunoSEQ multiplex PCR; TCRdb has only the in-frame clones, and not every one. The table includes around 140,000 clones, approximately 86% detected once. Sample: peripheral blood. Every receptor here comes from a woman aged 70-85 years with COVID-19, enrolled during active disease.

This clone was recorded many times. The chain is built from TRBV6-6 and TRBJ1-5, with D possibly being TRBD1 (6 bases). The V and J ends lost 10 bases and 0 bases respectively, with 13 bases between them. The CDR3 has 14 residues. CDR1 is MNHNY and CDR2 is SVGAGI in the germline V gene (reference sequence). The CDR3: CATTTGYSNQPQHF. CDR3 DNA sequence: TGTGCCACGACGACAGGCTATAGCAATCAGCCCCAGCATTTT.

The rearrangement joins TRBV2 to TRBJ1-2; weak D call: TRBD1 (6 bases). CDR1 and CDR2 from the germline V gene are SNHLY and FYNNEI. The CDR3 has 13 residues. The V gene lost 7 bases and the J gene lost 4 bases, with 13 bases spanning the gap. CDR3 region: CASTFGQFYGYTF. The CDR3 DNA sequence: TGTGCCAGCACTTTCGGACAGTTCTATGGCTACACCTTC.

This clone has only one observation. This rearrangement joins TRBV2 to TRBJ2-5; a possible D gene is TRBD1 (5 bases). Per the germline V gene, CDR1 is SNHLY and CDR2 is FYNNEI. V was cut by 4 bases and J by 7 bases, with 13 bases left in between. The CDR3 length is 13 residues. CDR3 region: CASSVTDLGTQYF. In nucleotides, the CDR3 is TGTGCCAGCAGTGTGACAGACCTGGGGACCCAGTACTTC. The full variable domain, completed using reference TRBV2 and TRBJ2-5, is EPEVTQTPSHQVTQMGQEVILRCVPISNHLYFYWYRQILGQKVEFLVSFYNNEISEKSEIFDDQFSVERPDGSNFTLKIRSTKLEDSAMYFCASSVTDLGTQYFGPGTRLLVL.

Concerning this clone itself: Distinct nucleotide sequences in the sample also encode this CDR3. CDR3 sequence: CASSESPRNTEAFF. In DNA, the CDR3 is TGTGCCAGCAGTGAAAGCCCAAGGAACACTGAAGCTTTCTTT. The V and J genes are TRBV6-1 and TRBJ1-1; no clear D gene. V was pared by 2 bases and J by 1 base, with 8 bases between. The germline V gene has CDR1 MNHNS and CDR2 SASEGT. The CDR3 consists of 14 residues.

The chain uses TRBV28 and TRBJ1-5, with 7 bases lining up with TRBD1. There are 17 residues in the CDR3. The V gene end was trimmed by 11 bases and the J gene end by 0 bases; junction bases not matched to a gene: 16. Germline loops: CDR1 MDHEN, CDR2 SYDVKM. CDR3 residues: CAAHRGHQFYSNQPQHF. DNA of the CDR3: TGTGCCGCCCACAGGGGACATCAATTCTATAGCAATCAGCCCCAGCATTTT.

The V gene is TRBV6-5, the J gene TRBJ1-6; D gene ambiguous. The V gene's germline CDR1 is MNHEY and CDR2 SVGAGI. This CDR3 has 13 amino acids. V shed 2 bases and J shed 10 bases, with 9 bases lying between them. Here the CDR3 DNA reads TGTGCCAGCAGTTACGGGCTGTGGTCACCCCTCCACTTT. Protein product: CASSYGLWSPLHF.

The chain carries TRBV5-4 and TRBJ2-5; 8 positions agree with TRBD2. The CDR3 length is 14 residues. Trimming at V came to 4 bases and at J to 4 bases, leaving 6 bases not matched to a gene. CDR1 is SGHNT and CDR2 is YYREEE in the germline V gene (reference sequence). The CDR3: CASSRGAGGETQYF. DNA of the CDR3: TGTGCCAGCAGCCGAGGGGCGGGGGGAGAGACCCAGTACTTC.

The chain employs TRBV5-1 and TRBJ1-4; TRBD1 is a possible D gene (6 bases). CDR1 is SGHRS, CDR2 YFSETQ, per germline. The CDR3 length is 15 residues. V dropped 4 bases and J dropped 8 bases, with 18 bases sitting between them. The CDR3 DNA is TGCGCCAGCAGCCGAGATGGGACACTGGGGGAAAAACTGTTTTTT. Residues: CASSRDGTLGEKLFF.

The V call is TRBV6-5, the J call TRBJ2-7; D call uncertain. This CDR3 has 11 residues. V shed 7 bases and J shed 2 bases, with 6 bases lying between them. Germline V gene sequence: CDR1 MNHEY, CDR2 SVGAGI. The CDR3 region has the DNA TGTGCCAGCACAGGTCCCTACGAGCAGTACTTC. It codes for CASTGPYEQYF.

This clone has a single count. The DNA of the CDR3 is TGTGCCAGCAGTTTAGTTAGAGGATTAAGCTCCTATAATTCACCCCTCCACTTT. The encoded protein is CASSLVRGLSSYNSPLHF. This sequence joins TRBV27 and TRBJ1-6, with D unresolved. The CDR3 sequence is 18 residues long. Deletions cut 2 bases from V and 0 bases from J, with 14 bases between. Germline V gene lookup returns CDR1 MNHEY and CDR2 SMNVEV (reference sequence).

The chain links TRBV7-9 to TRBJ1-6; D not resolved. Trimming shortened V by 5 bases and J by 7 bases, and 18 bases separated the two germline ends. Germline assignment: CDR1 SEHNR and CDR2 FQNEAQ (reference sequence). The CDR3 runs 16 residues. CDR3 coding DNA: TGTGCCAGCAGCCCCCCACTTCCGGGTTGGAATTCACCCCTCCACTTT. This sequence encodes CASSPPLPGWNSPLHF.